The 24 T cell receptor beta chains given below trace back to one sample, sequenced in a study of shared clonotypes between healthy human individuals (dated by TCRdb to 2019 to 2021). Libraries came from the immunoSEQ multiplex PCR assay. TCRdb holds this immuneACCESS table with in-frame rearrangements only. Some clones are missing; in checked studies, unresolved V genes explain under half, and the rest has no known cause. This sample has some 1,400,000 clones in its table, and roughly 95% of those were observed once. Roughly 1.2% of the sample goes to the ten largest clones. Material for sequencing was naive CD4+ T cells sorted from blood. Reading the label with the study, this specimen's cell subset or site is: CD45RA+ positively selected. The receptors originated from a man aged 25-45 years in good health.

The chain has TRBV28 and TRBJ2-3; a possible D gene is TRBD2 (5 bases). Trimming stripped 6 bases from V and 5 bases from J, with 24 bases between. The CDR3 loop spans 17 amino acids. The germline gives CDR1 MDHEN, CDR2 SYDVKM. Here the CDR3 reads CASRRGIGRPGKDTQYF. The CDR3 nucleotides are TGTGCCAGCAGAAGAGGTATAGGACGCCCCGGGAAAGATACGCAGTATTTT. Drawing the rest from reference TRBV28 and TRBJ2-3, the complete variable domain is DVKVTQSSRYLVKRTGEKVFLECVQDMDHENMFWYRQDPGLGLRLIYFSYDVKMKEKGDIPEGYSVSREKKERFSLILESASTNQTSMYLCASRRGIGRPGKDTQYFGPGTRLTVL.

A word on this clone: Different DNA sequences within this sample yield the same CDR3. The J gene is TRBJ2-3, the V gene TRBV20-1; D remains ambiguous. CDR1 is DFQATT and CDR2 is SNEGSKA in the germline V gene (reference sequence). Trimming took 4 bases from V and 3 from J, leaving 5 bases between them. The CDR3 is 11 residues long. The CDR3 DNA reads as TGCAGTGCTACTGTTACAGATACGCAGTATTTT. Translated, it gives CSATVTDTQYF.

Comments on this clone: In the same sample, other DNA sequences code for this CDR3. The chain is built from TRBV7-8 and TRBJ1-2, with 9 bases aligning to TRBD1. V was clipped by 1 base and J by 2 bases; unmatched bases: 2. Germline values: CDR1 SGHVS, CDR2 FQNEAQ. There are 15 residues in the CDR3. CDR3 DNA sequence: TGTGCCAGCAGCTTAGTTGGACAGGGGAACTATGGCTACACCTTC. Translation gives CASSLVGQGNYGYTF.

This clone is a singleton in its sample. The CDR3 nucleotides are TGTGCCTGGAGTGTACAGAGTGGCACAGATACGCAGTATTTT. This sequence encodes CAWSVQSGTDTQYF. The chain links TRBV30 to TRBJ2-3; D is uncertain. There are 14 residues in the CDR3. Germline CDR1 is GTSNPN and CDR2 is SVGIG (reference sequence). V was shortened by 0 bases and J by 1 base, with 8 bases between the two germline ends.

The rearrangement links TRBV6-1 to TRBJ1-1, with D unresolved. Germline CDR1 reads MNHNS; CDR2 reads SASEGT. This CDR3 spans 11 amino acids. The V gene lost 8 bases and the J gene lost 0 bases, with 4 bases spanning the gap. CDR3 amino acids: CASALNTEAFF. The CDR3 DNA follows: TGTGCCAGCGCACTGAACACTGAAGCTTTCTTT.

This clone was picked up one time. The chain joins TRBV7-9 to TRBJ2-7; 7 bases match TRBD1. This CDR3 spans 16 amino acids. Germline CDR1 SEHNR, CDR2 FQNEAQ (reference sequence). Unmatched junction bases numbered 10, after V lost 5 bases and J lost 0 bases. The CDR3, as DNA: TGTGCCAGCAGCCCCCGAGCCGAGGGGGCCTCCTACGAGCAGTACTTC. Translated: CASSPRAEGASYEQYF.

This chain links TRBV28 with TRBJ1-5; 8 bases match TRBD1. The J segment lost 2 bases and the V segment lost 5 bases, leaving 8 bases of the junction unmatched. This CDR3 spans 16 amino acids. The germline V gene encodes CDR1 MDHEN and CDR2 SYDVKM. The CDR3 DNA is TGTGCCAGCAGTGTAAGACAGGGGAGGGGCAATCAGCCCCAGCATTTT. Amino acid sequence: CASSVRQGRGNQPQHF.

The gene calls are TRBV5-4 and TRBJ1-3; D might be TRBD1 (6 bases). V lost 2 bases and J 7 bases, leaving 19 bases between the germline ends. Germline CDR1 SGHNT, CDR2 YYREEE (reference sequence). This CDR3 has 16 amino acids. CDR3 residues: CASSLGPTGIDNTIYF. DNA for the CDR3: TGTGCCAGCAGCTTAGGGCCTACAGGGATCGATAACACCATATATTTT. Complete variable domain (other parts from reference TRBV5-4 and TRBJ1-3): ETGVTQSPTHLIKTRGQQVTLRCSSQSGHNTVSWYQQALGQGPQFIFQYYREEENGRGNFPPRFSGLQFPNYSSELNVNALELDDSALYLCASSLGPTGIDNTIYFGEGSWLTVV.

The chain carries TRBV7-2 and TRBJ1-2, with D tentatively TRBD1 (5 bases). V was clipped by 0 bases and J by 7 bases, with 12 bases between them. Germline lookup yields CDR1 SGHTA and CDR2 FQGNSA. This CDR3 contains 14 residues. CDR3 amino acids: CASSLARAKGGYTF. The CDR3, as DNA: TGTGCCAGCAGCTTAGCCAGGGCTAAGGGTGGCTACACCTTC.

The chain combines TRBV2 with TRBJ1-3; D is perhaps TRBD1 (6 bases). The CDR3 is 17 amino acids. Trimming took 4 bases from V and 0 from J, leaving 16 bases between them. Germline CDR1 reads SNHLY; CDR2 reads FYNNEI. CDR3 region: CASSGGRGGGSGNTIYF. DNA of the CDR3: TGTGCCAGCAGTGGGGGTCGCGGGGGCGGCTCTGGAAACACCATATATTTT. The full variable domain, with the rest looked up from reference TRBV2 and TRBJ1-3, is EPEVTQTPSHQVTQMGQEVILRCVPISNHLYFYWYRQILGQKVEFLVSFYNNEISEKSEIFDDQFSVERPDGSNFTLKIRSTKLEDSAMYFCASSGGRGGGSGNTIYFGEGSWLTVV.

On this clone itself: Other DNA sequences from this sample encode an identical CDR3 as well. The V and J genes are TRBV5-5 and TRBJ2-5; D may correspond to TRBD1 or TRBD2 (6 bases each). V lost 2 bases and J lost 3, with 8 bases in between. CDR3 length equals 13 residues. The germline CDR1 and CDR2 sequences are SGHKS and YYEKEE (reference sequence). CDR3 nucleotides: TGTGCCAGCAGCTTCGGGGGCGAAGAGACCCAGTACTTC. The encoded protein is CASSFGGEETQYF.

The chain joins TRBV7-9 to TRBJ1-1, with D possibly being TRBD1 (5 bases). This CDR3 is 17 amino acids long. Germline-derived CDR1 and CDR2 are SEHNR and FQNEAQ (reference sequence). V was cut by 0 bases and J by 4 bases, with 18 bases left in between. The CDR3 bases are TGTGCCAGCAGCTTAGCCGGGACGTTGCCCACGGGCACTGAAGCTTTCTTT. Translated, it gives CASSLAGTLPTGTEAFF.

The rearrangement uses TRBV5-1 and TRBJ2-3; D not certain. The germline V and J ends were trimmed by 3 bases and 0 bases, with 8 bases remaining between them. Germline CDR1 reads SGHRS; CDR2 reads YFSETQ. The CDR3 extends over 14 amino acids. The CDR3 sequence is CASSSVRSTDTQYF. The CDR3 nucleotides read TGCGCCAGCAGCTCCGTTCGGAGCACAGATACGCAGTATTTT.

The chain is built from TRBV6-5 and TRBJ2-5; D unresolved. The CDR3 contains 13 residues. With 6 bases removed from V and 7 bases from J, the gap between germline ends came to 15 bases. Germline assignment: CDR1 MNHEY and CDR2 SVGAGI. The DNA of the CDR3 is TGTGCCAGCAGCCCTACACGGTACCGGACCCAGTACTTC. Protein: CASSPTRYRTQYF.

The chain carries TRBV4-1 and TRBJ1-2, with D maybe TRBD1 (6 bases). Germline V CDR1 and CDR2: MGHRA, YSYEKL. Trimming removed 2 bases at V and 4 bases at J, with 14 bases between. There are 15 residues in the CDR3. The CDR3 DNA sequence: TGCGCCAGCAGCCAATTAGGGGGACAAACCTATGGCTACACCTTC. This sequence encodes CASSQLGGQTYGYTF.

The rearrangement links TRBV11-2 to TRBJ2-1; TRBD1 matches at 8 bases. The CDR3 is 16 amino acids. CDR1 is SGHAT and CDR2 is FQNNGV in the germline V gene. V lost 4 bases to trimming and J lost 5 bases; unmatched junction nucleotides: 10. The DNA of the CDR3 is TGTGCCAGCAGCTCTACTTCCGGGACAGGACACAATGAGCAGTTCTTC. It is translated as CASSSTSGTGHNEQFF. Based on the CDR3 plus reference TRBV11-2 and TRBJ2-1, the full variable domain is EAGVAQSPRYKIIEKRQSVAFWCNPISGHATLYWYQQILGQGPKLLIQFQNNGVVDDSQLPKDRFSAERLKGVDSTLKIQPAKLEDSAVYLCASSSTSGTGHNEQFFGPGTRLTVL.

The chain uses TRBV27 and TRBJ2-7, with TRBD2 matching 7 bases. Germline V CDR1 and CDR2: MNHEY, SMNVEV (reference sequence). The length of the CDR3 is 16 residues. J lost 1 base, V lost 6 bases, and 12 bases had no gene match. The CDR3: CASRIGGGHGSYEQYF. The CDR3 DNA follows: TGTGCCAGCAGAATTGGGGGGGGTCACGGGTCCTACGAGCAGTACTTC.

The CDR3 loop reads CASSLRQGNAEAFF. The CDR3 bases are TGCGCCAGCAGCTTAAGACAGGGGAATGCTGAAGCTTTCTTT. The chain links TRBV5-1 to TRBJ1-1; 8 bases agree with TRBD1. Trimming at V came to 2 bases and at J to 6 bases, leaving 6 bases not matched to a gene. The CDR3 runs 14 residues. Germline lookup yields CDR1 SGHRS and CDR2 YFSETQ.

This chain uses TRBV5-3 with TRBJ2-2; D remains unclear. TRBV5-3 qualifies as an ORF whose function is uncertain. V was pared by 0 bases and J by 7 bases, with 4 bases between. This CDR3 region has 12 residues. Here the CDR3 DNA reads TGTGCCAGAAGCTTGGATGGCGGGGAGCTGTTTTTT. It codes for CARSLDGGELFF.

The rearrangement links TRBV5-1 to TRBJ1-2; 8 nucleotides agree with TRBD1. V shed 4 bases, J shed 5 bases, and the junction held 4 bases outside the gene matches. Germline V gene sequence: CDR1 SGHRS, CDR2 YFSETQ. The CDR3 runs 13 residues. CDR3 sequence: CASSMGQEYGYTF. For the CDR3, the DNA is TGCGCCAGCAGCATGGGACAGGAGTATGGCTACACCTTC.

The chain carries TRBV27 and TRBJ2-6; 7 bases align to TRBD1. Germline assignment: CDR1 MNHEY and CDR2 SMNVEV (reference sequence). J was trimmed by 4 bases and V by 5 bases; bases with no gene match: 14. The CDR3 extends over 18 amino acids. The CDR3 here is CASSATPGQSAGANVLTF. In nucleotides, the CDR3 is TGTGCCAGCAGTGCGACACCGGGACAGTCGGCGGGGGCCAACGTCCTGACTTTC.

The DNA for the CDR3 is TGTGCCAGCAGACTACTAACAGGGTCCTATGGCTACACCTTC. This codes for CASRLLTGSYGYTF. V usage is TRBV11-2 and J usage is TRBJ1-2; possibly TRBD1 for D (6 bases). Trimming left V 6 bases short and J 4 bases short, with 15 bases between. The CDR3 runs to 14 residues. From germline, CDR1 is SGHAT and CDR2 FQNNGV.

The chain employs TRBV9 and TRBJ2-7; TRBD1 matches 7 bases. V was clipped by 0 bases and J by 9 bases; unmatched bases: 12. This CDR3 comprises 15 residues. Germline loops: CDR1 SGDLS, CDR2 YYNGEE. Here the CDR3 DNA reads TGTGCCAGCAGCGTAGGGGGGACAGACTATTACCCGCAGTACTTC. Encoded protein: CASSVGGTDYYPQYF.

The rearrangement uses TRBV11-2 and TRBJ2-1, with no clear D. Germline-derived CDR1 and CDR2 are SGHAT and FQNNGV. The CDR3 consists of 14 residues. V was trimmed by 0 bases and J by 4 bases, leaving 7 bases between them. CDR3 sequence reads: CASSLDRAYNEQFF. In DNA form, the CDR3 reads TGTGCCAGCAGCTTAGATCGGGCATACAATGAGCAGTTCTTC.